The next 2 T cell receptor beta chains were all read from a single sample in a study of shared clonotypes between healthy human individuals. This table comes from immunoSEQ multiplex PCR, and its TCRdb copy is limited to in-frame clones, with some not included. The sample yields about 460,000 clones, more than 70% seen once. Sequencing input: PBMCs. Receptors were obtained from a woman aged 35 to 49 in good health. Some clones in this sample may be carry-over from other donors' samples.

V and J are TRBV10-3 and TRBJ2-4; 9 bases are a match to TRBD1. Per germline, CDR1 ENHRY and CDR2 SYGVKD. The CDR3 contains 15 residues. V dropped 2 bases and J dropped 1; count of bases not matched to a gene: 0. The CDR3 sequence: CAISEGQGAKNIQYF. CDR3 coding DNA: TGTGCCATCAGTGAGGGACAGGGGGCCAAAAACATTCAGTACTTC.

The J gene is TRBJ1-1, the V gene TRBV7-9; D gene uncertain. The CDR3 has 14 residues. Between the trimmed V and J ends, which lost 1 base and 2 bases, there was a span of 8 bases. Germline V lookup: CDR1 SEHNR, CDR2 FQNEAQ (reference sequence). The CDR3 spells CASSLGEANTEAFF. The DNA for the CDR3 is TGTGCCAGCAGCTTAGGAGAAGCCAACACTGAAGCTTTCTTT.